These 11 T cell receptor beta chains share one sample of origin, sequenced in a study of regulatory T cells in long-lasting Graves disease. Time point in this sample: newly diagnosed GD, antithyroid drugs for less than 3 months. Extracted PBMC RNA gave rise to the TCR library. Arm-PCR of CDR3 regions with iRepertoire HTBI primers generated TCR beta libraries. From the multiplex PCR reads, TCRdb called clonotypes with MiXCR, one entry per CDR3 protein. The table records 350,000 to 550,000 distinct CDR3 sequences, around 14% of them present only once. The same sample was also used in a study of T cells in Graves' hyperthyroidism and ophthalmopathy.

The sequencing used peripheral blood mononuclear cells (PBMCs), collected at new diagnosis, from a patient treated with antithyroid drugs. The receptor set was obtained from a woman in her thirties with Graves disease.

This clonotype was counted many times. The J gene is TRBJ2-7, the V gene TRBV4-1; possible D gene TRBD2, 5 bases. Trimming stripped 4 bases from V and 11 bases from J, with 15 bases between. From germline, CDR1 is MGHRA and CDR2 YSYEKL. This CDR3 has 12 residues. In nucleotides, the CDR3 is TGCGCCAGCAGCCCGGGAACCCGGGATAAGTACTTC. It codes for CASSPGTRDKYF.

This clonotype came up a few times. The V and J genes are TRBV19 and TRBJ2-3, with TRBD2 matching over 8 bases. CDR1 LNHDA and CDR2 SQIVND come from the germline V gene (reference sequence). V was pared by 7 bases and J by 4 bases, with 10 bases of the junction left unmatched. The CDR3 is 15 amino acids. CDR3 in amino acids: CASTPLAGGPDTQYF. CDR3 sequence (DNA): TGTGCCAGTACTCCCCTGGCGGGAGGTCCAGATACGCAGTATTTT.

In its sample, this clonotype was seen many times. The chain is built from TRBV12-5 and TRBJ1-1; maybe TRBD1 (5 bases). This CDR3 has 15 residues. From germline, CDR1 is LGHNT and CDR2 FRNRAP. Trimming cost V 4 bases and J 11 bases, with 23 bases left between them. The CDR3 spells CASGSPYRDSHRAFF. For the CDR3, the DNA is TGTGCTAGTGGTTCCCCCTACCGGGACTCCCACCGGGCTTTCTTT.

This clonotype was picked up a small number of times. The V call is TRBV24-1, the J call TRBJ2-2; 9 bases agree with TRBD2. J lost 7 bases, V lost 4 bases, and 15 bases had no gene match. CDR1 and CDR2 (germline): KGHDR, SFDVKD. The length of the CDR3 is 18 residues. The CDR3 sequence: CATSDPQWREGQGGELFF. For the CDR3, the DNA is TGTGCCACCAGTGACCCGCAGTGGCGGGAGGGCCAAGGCGGGGAGCTGTTTTTT.

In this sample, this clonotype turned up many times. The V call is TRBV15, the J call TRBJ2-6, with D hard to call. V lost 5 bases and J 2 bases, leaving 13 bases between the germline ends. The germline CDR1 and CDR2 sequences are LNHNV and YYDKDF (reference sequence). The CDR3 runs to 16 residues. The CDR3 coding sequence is TGTGCCACCAGCTATGACGGGCGCCCTGGGGCCAACGTCCTGACTTTC. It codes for CATSYDGRPGANVLTF.

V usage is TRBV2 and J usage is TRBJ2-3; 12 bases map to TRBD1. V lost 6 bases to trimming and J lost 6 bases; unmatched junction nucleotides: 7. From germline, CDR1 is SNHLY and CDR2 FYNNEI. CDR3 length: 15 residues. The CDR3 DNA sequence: TGTGCCAGCAGGTTCCGGGACAGGGGGCGCGATACGCAGTATTTT. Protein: CASRFRDRGRDTQYF. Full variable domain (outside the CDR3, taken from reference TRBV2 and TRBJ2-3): EPEVTQTPSHQVTQMGQEVILRCVPISNHLYFYWYRQILGQKVEFLVSFYNNEISEKSEIFDDQFSVERPDGSNFTLKIRSTKLEDSAMYFCASRFRDRGRDTQYFGPGTRLTVL.

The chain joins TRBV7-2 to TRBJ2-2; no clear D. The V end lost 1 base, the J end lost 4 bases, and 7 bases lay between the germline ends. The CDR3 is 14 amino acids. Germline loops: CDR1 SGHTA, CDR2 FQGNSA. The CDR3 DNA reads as TGTGCCAGCAGCTTAGTAACAAGCACCGGGGAGCTGTTTTTT. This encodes CASSLVTSTGELFF.

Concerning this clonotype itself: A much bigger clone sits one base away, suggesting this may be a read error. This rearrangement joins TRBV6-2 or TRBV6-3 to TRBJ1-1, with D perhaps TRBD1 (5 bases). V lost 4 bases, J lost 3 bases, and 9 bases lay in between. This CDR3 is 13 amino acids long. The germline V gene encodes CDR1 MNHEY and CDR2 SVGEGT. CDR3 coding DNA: TGTGCCAGCAGTTCGGGGGAGTACACTGAAGCTTTCTTT. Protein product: CASSSGEYTEAFF.

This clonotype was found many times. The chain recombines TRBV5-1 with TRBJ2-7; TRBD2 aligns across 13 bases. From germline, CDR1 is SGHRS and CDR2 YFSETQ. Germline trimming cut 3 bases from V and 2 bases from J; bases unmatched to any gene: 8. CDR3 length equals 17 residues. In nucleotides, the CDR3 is TGCGCCAGCAGCTCGGGACTAGCGGGATCGTTTACCTACGAGCAGTACTTC. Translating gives CASSSGLAGSFTYEQYF.

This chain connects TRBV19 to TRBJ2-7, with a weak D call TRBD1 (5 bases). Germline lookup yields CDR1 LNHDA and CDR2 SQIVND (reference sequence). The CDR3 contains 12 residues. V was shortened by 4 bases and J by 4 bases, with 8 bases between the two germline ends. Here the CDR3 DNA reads TGTGCCAGTAGTACTCCAGGGTACGAGCAGTACTTC. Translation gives CASSTPGYEQYF. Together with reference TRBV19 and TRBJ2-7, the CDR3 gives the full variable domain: DGGITQSPKYLFRKEGQNVTLSCEQNLNHDAMYWYRQDPGQGLRLIYYSQIVNDFQKGDIAEGYSVSREKKESFPLTVTSAQKNPTAFYLCASSTPGYEQYFGPGTRLTVT.

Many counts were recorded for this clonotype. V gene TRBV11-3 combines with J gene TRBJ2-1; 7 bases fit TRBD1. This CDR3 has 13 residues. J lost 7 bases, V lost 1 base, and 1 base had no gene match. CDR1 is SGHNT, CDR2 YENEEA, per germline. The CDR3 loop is CASSLGGQNEQFF. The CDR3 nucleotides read TGTGCCAGCAGCTTAGGGGGACAGAATGAGCAGTTCTTC.